These 23 T cell receptor beta chains were all obtained from the same sample, sequenced in a study of shared clonotypes between healthy human individuals. Profiling relied on immunoSEQ multiplex PCR, and the TCRdb table lists in-frame clones only, not all of them. The sample yields 600,000 to 750,000 clones, less than 95% seen once. Material for sequencing was memory CD8+ T cells from PBMCs. Subset denoted: CD45RO+ cells pooled with CCR7-negative TemRA cells. The receptors come from a man aged 18 to 30 in good health. Some clones in this sample may be carry-over from other donors' samples.

The V gene is TRBV19, the J gene TRBJ1-3; no clear D. The V end was cut by 2 bases, the J end by 4 bases, with 9 bases between. The CDR3 has 14 amino acids. Germline V lookup: CDR1 LNHDA, CDR2 SQIVND (reference sequence). The CDR3 DNA follows: TGTGCCAGTAGTATAATCCACAGCGGAAACACCATATATTTT. It specifies CASSIIHSGNTIYF.

The genes are TRBV28 and TRBJ2-3, with TRBD1 identical over 10 bases. Germline assignment: CDR1 MDHEN and CDR2 SYDVKM. Unmatched junction bases numbered 9, after V lost 7 bases and J lost 2 bases. The CDR3 sequence is 16 residues long. CDR3 nucleotides: TGTGCCAGCACCGACTTGGACAGGGGGATCACAGATACGCAGTATTTT. Amino acids: CASTDLDRGITDTQYF. Full variable domain (rest looked up from reference TRBV28 and TRBJ2-3): DVKVTQSSRYLVKRTGEKVFLECVQDMDHENMFWYRQDPGLGLRLIYFSYDVKMKEKGDIPEGYSVSREKKERFSLILESASTNQTSMYLCASTDLDRGITDTQYFGPGTRLTVL.

This chain connects TRBV6-6 to TRBJ2-7, with 10 bases that match TRBD1. Losses at the gene ends were 5 bases for V and 3 bases for J; bases not matched to a gene: 7. There are 15 residues in the CDR3. Germline-derived CDR1 and CDR2 are MNHNY and SVGAGI (reference sequence). The CDR3 is CASSGRQGADYEQYF. The DNA of the CDR3 is TGTGCCAGCAGTGGGAGACAGGGGGCAGACTACGAGCAGTACTTC.

The rearrangement joins TRBV9 to TRBJ1-2; D may be TRBD1 (5 bases). CDR3 length: 14 amino acids. The V end was cut by 3 bases, the J end by 4 bases, with 13 bases between. Germline CDR1 SGDLS, CDR2 YYNGEE. CDR3 in DNA: TGTGCCAGCAGCGGGGGGGACGGAATCTATGGCTACACCTTC. Amino acid sequence: CASSGGDGIYGYTF.

CDR3 region: CAISAQDPYSNQPQHF. The DNA for the CDR3 is TGTGCCATCAGTGCCCAGGACCCCTATAGCAATCAGCCCCAGCATTTT. The chain has TRBV10-3 and TRBJ1-5, with D unresolved. Per germline, CDR1 ENHRY and CDR2 SYGVKD. V gave up 4 bases and J gave up 0 bases, with 13 bases separating them. This CDR3 comprises 16 residues.

The CDR3 protein is CASSLSGGVLYEQYF. In nucleotides, the CDR3 is TGTGCCAGCAGTTTATCGGGGGGGGTTCTCTACGAGCAGTACTTC. This chain uses TRBV27 with TRBJ2-7; 7 bases are shared with TRBD2. The germline V gene encodes CDR1 MNHEY and CDR2 SMNVEV (reference sequence). This CDR3 has 15 amino acids. V shed 0 bases and J 3 bases; nucleotides not matched to a gene: 5.

As for this clone: Other DNA sequences in the same sample also yield this CDR3. The chain has TRBV5-1 and TRBJ2-7; D is possibly TRBD1 or TRBD2 (5 bases each). V gave up 2 bases and J gave up 8 bases, with 17 bases separating them. This CDR3 is 14 amino acids long. The germline CDR1 and CDR2 sequences are SGHRS and YFSETQ. The CDR3 sequence is CASSLYRDGRQQYF. CDR3 nucleotide sequence: TGCGCCAGCAGCTTATACCGGGACGGCCGGCAGCAGTACTTC.

DNA for the CDR3: TGTGCCAGCAGCGACAGGGTAGGAGCTTTCTTT. Its protein is CASSDRVGAFF. The chain employs TRBV27 and TRBJ1-1; 7 bases are a match to TRBD1. Germline V gene sequence: CDR1 MNHEY, CDR2 SMNVEV (reference sequence). This CDR3 has 11 residues. Trimming removed 6 bases from V and 10 bases from J; junction bases left unmatched: 5.

The CDR3 reads CASSQDRRREWTEAFF. DNA for the CDR3: TGTGCCAGCAGCCAAGATAGAAGGAGGGAGTGGACTGAAGCTTTCTTT. The genes are TRBV4-2 and TRBJ1-1; D is undetermined. The V end lost 0 bases, the J end lost 5 bases, and 16 bases lay between the germline ends. Germline-derived CDR1 and CDR2 are LGHNA and YNFKEQ. This CDR3 has 16 residues.

The J gene is TRBJ2-5, the V gene TRBV10-3, with 12 bases aligning to TRBD2. V gave up 0 bases and J gave up 5 bases; unmatched junction bases: 13. The germline V gene encodes CDR1 ENHRY and CDR2 SYGVKD. The length of the CDR3 is 19 residues. The CDR3 region is CAISESRTSGMVGAETQYF. The DNA for the CDR3 is TGTGCCATCAGTGAGTCGAGGACTAGCGGGATGGTGGGGGCCGAGACCCAGTACTTC.

V and J are TRBV6-5 and TRBJ2-7; D remains unclear. The germline V and J ends were trimmed by 5 bases and 2 bases, with 13 bases remaining between them. Germline values: CDR1 MNHEY, CDR2 SVGAGI. This CDR3 is 14 amino acids long. The CDR3 DNA reads TGTGCCAGCAGTAACCGGACGAATACCTACGAGCAGTACTTC. It translates to CASSNRTNTYEQYF.

The chain is built from TRBV30 and TRBJ2-7; perhaps D is TRBD1 or TRBD2 (5 bases each). There are 11 residues in the CDR3. Between the trimmed V and J ends, which lost 6 bases and 4 bases, there was a span of 10 bases. CDR1 is GTSNPN and CDR2 is SVGIG in the germline V gene (reference sequence). The CDR3: CACSGGYEQYF. The CDR3 bases are TGTGCCTGTTCTGGGGGTTACGAGCAGTACTTC. The entire variable domain, with the rest obtained from reference TRBV30 and TRBJ2-7, is as follows: SQTIHQWPATLVQPVGSPLSLECTVEGTSNPNLYWYRQAAGRGLQLLFYSVGIGQISSEVPQNLSASRPQDRQFILSSKKLLLSDSGFYLCACSGGYEQYFGPGTRLTVT.

The chain recombines TRBV4-1 with TRBJ2-7; tentatively, D is TRBD1 or TRBD2 (6 bases each). The germline gives CDR1 MGHRA, CDR2 YSYEKL. V was clipped by 5 bases and J by 0 bases, with 14 bases between them. This CDR3 is built from 15 residues. Here the CDR3 DNA reads TGCGCCAGCAGCTTCAGGGGAGGTGGCTCCTACGAGCAGTACTTC. Translation gives CASSFRGGGSYEQYF.

The chain recombines TRBV7-9 with TRBJ2-7; 7 bases are a match to TRBD1. The CDR3 has 14 amino acids. CDR1 is SEHNR, CDR2 FQNEAQ, per germline (reference sequence). The V segment lost 4 bases and the J segment 3 bases; nucleotides outside the gene matches: 6. As DNA, the CDR3 is TGTGCCAGCAGCTCCCGGGACAGTATCTACGAGCAGTACTTC. Protein product: CASSSRDSIYEQYF.

The chain employs TRBV5-6 and TRBJ2-7, with 8 bases identical to TRBD2. Trimming at V came to 2 bases and at J to 6 bases, leaving 7 bases not matched to a gene. The length of the CDR3 is 14 residues. The germline gives CDR1 SGHDT, CDR2 YYEEEE. The chain's CDR3 is CASSFGAGASEQYF. CDR3 nucleotides: TGTGCCAGCAGCTTCGGAGCGGGAGCGAGCGAGCAGTACTTC.

This clone has only one observation. This chain links TRBV10-1 with TRBJ2-7, with D maybe TRBD1 (6 bases). The V end lost 6 bases, the J end lost 3 bases, and 15 bases lay between the germline ends. Germline lookup yields CDR1 WNHNN and CDR2 SYGVQD (reference sequence). The CDR3 sequence is 14 residues long. CDR3 bases: TGCGCCAGCAGCGATAGGACAGAGATCTACGAGCAGTACTTC. Translating it yields CASSDRTEIYEQYF.

Remarks on this clone: Additional DNA sequences in this sample encode the identical CDR3. V and J are TRBV27 and TRBJ2-7, with D tentatively TRBD1 or TRBD2 (6 bases each). CDR3 length equals 13 residues. Germline CDR1 MNHEY, CDR2 SMNVEV (reference sequence). Between the trimmed V and J ends, which lost 4 bases and 4 bases, there was a span of 11 bases. CDR3 amino acids: CASSSGGPYEQYF. The CDR3 DNA reads TGTGCCAGCAGTTCCGGGGGCCCTTACGAGCAGTACTTC.

The V and J genes are TRBV19 and TRBJ1-2; no clear D. V lost 2 bases, J lost 4 bases, and 14 bases lay in between. CDR3 length: 15 residues. CDR1 LNHDA and CDR2 SQIVND come from the germline V gene (reference sequence). The CDR3 DNA follows: TGTGCCAGTAGTATAATACCGACACCCACCTATGGCTACACCTTC. Protein sequence: CASSIIPTPTYGYTF.

V and J are TRBV11-3 and TRBJ1-1; D not resolved. V was trimmed by 0 bases and J by 0 bases, leaving 8 bases between them. Germline V CDR1 and CDR2: SGHNT, YENEEA. The CDR3 is made up of 15 amino acids. The CDR3 loop reads CASSLDGRMNTEAFF. The CDR3 nucleotides are TGTGCCAGCAGCTTAGACGGGAGGATGAACACTGAAGCTTTCTTT.

The genes are TRBV5-1 and TRBJ1-1; 8 nucleotides agree with TRBD1. The length of the CDR3 is 13 residues. V was clipped by 3 bases and J by 6 bases; unmatched bases: 4. Germline values: CDR1 SGHRS, CDR2 YFSETQ. The CDR3 nucleotides are TGCGCCAGCAGCTCGGGACAGGACCCTGAAGCTTTCTTT. Its protein is CASSSGQDPEAFF.

The chain recombines TRBV27 with TRBJ2-1; 9 nucleotides agree with TRBD2. The CDR3 sequence is 16 residues long. Looked up from germline, CDR1 is MNHEY and CDR2 is SMNVEV (reference sequence). Trimming at V came to 2 bases and at J to 4 bases, leaving 6 bases not matched to a gene. CDR3 region: CASSLIGREGYNEQFF. The CDR3 DNA reads TGTGCCAGCAGTTTAATAGGGCGGGAGGGATACAATGAGCAGTTCTTC.

The chain couples TRBV27 to TRBJ1-5; D remains ambiguous. V was pared by 5 bases and J by 4 bases, with 9 bases between. The CDR3 spans 13 residues. Germline CDR1 reads MNHEY; CDR2 reads SMNVEV (reference sequence). In DNA form, the CDR3 reads TGTGCCAGCAGTCCCCTATTTAATCAGCCCCAGCATTTT. Protein product: CASSPLFNQPQHF.

The chain is built from TRBV28 and TRBJ1-2, with D perhaps matching TRBD1 (5 bases). Looked up from germline, CDR1 is MDHEN and CDR2 is SYDVKM. V shed 1 base and J shed 4 bases, with 10 bases lying between them. The CDR3 has 14 residues. CDR3 sequence reads: CASSLSGHLYGYTF. Here the CDR3 DNA reads TGTGCCAGCAGTTTATCCGGACACCTCTATGGCTACACCTTC.